A selection of T cell receptor beta chains follows, all from one sample in a study of Graves' ophthalmopathy and Graves' hyperthyroidism. TCRdb reprocessed the multiplex PCR reads via MiXCR and lists one record per CDR3 protein. The table includes around 520,000 distinct CDR3 sequences, 35% to 45% detected once. Sequencing was carried out using peripheral blood or thyroid tissue (not recorded which). Receptor source: an adult man with Graves' hyperthyroidism. The CDR3 runs from the conserved cysteine through the conserved F or W. D genes are given only for firm matches. The size of a clone is reported for some rows only, either as once, few or many, or as a class for expanded clones.

TRBJ1-3	15	TRBV29-1	.	TRBD1	TGCAGCGTTGAAGACCCCAGGGGGAATGGCTACACCATATATTTT	CSVEDPRGNGYTIYF
TRBJ2-7	15	TRBV3-1	.	TRBD2	TGTGCCAGCAGCCAAGTAGCGGGGGGGGACAATGAGCAGTACTTC	CASSQVAGGDNEQYF
TRBJ2-7	16	TRBV20-1	.	.	TGCAGTGCTAGAGATGCGGGGGCTAGCGGTTCCTACGAGCAGTACTTC	CSARDAGASGSYEQYF
TRBJ2-5	12	TRBV29-1	few	.	TGCAGCGTGGTGCACAGAGGGGAGACCCAGTACTTC	CSVVHRGETQYF
TRBJ1-4	14	TRBV4-1	few	.	TGCGCCAGCAGCGGGGACGGACGAGATGAAAAACTGTTTTTT	CASSGDGRDEKLFF
TRBJ2-5	13	TRBV15	.	TRBD2	TGTGCCACCAGCGGAATAGCGGGGGAGACCCAGTACTTC	CATSGIAGETQYF
TRBJ1-2	16	TRBV7-9	many	.	TGTGCCAGCAGCTTAGCGGAAAAAGAGGGCAACTATGGCTACACCTTC	CASSLAEKEGNYGYTF
TRBJ1-5	12	TRBV29-1	many	TRBD1	TGCAGCGGGGGACAGCATGGGGGGCCCCAGCATTTT	CSGGQHGGPQHF
TRBJ1-1	11	TRBV6-6	many	.	TGTGCCAGCAGTTACGTTGAAGAGGCTTTCTTT	CASSYVEEAFF
TRBJ1-2	14	TRBV7-3	many	TRBD1	TGTGCCAGCAGCAGTCCCGGGACAGGGTATGGCTACACCTTC	CASSSPGTGYGYTF
TRBJ1-5	15	TRBV13	.	TRBD1	TGTGCCAGCAGCTTTCAGGGGGGCGGCGGGCAGCCCCAGCATTTT	CASSFQGGGGQPQHF
TRBJ2-5	15	TRBV29-1	.	.	TGCAGCGTTGTCACAAGGTCCTCGCGCCAAGAGACCCAGTACTTC	CSVVTRSSRQETQYF
TRBJ1-2	15	TRBV7-3	many	.	TGTGCCAGCAGCTTAACCTCAGGAACGGGAAATGGCTACACCTTC	CASSLTSGTGNGYTF
TRBJ1-1	12	TRBV6-1	many	.	TGTGCCAGCGAGGACAAGAACACTGAAGCTTTCTTT	CASEDKNTEAFF
TRBJ2-2	13	TRBV20-1	.	.	TGCAGTGCTAGAACCCGGGTATCCGGGGAGCTGTTTTTT	CSARTRVSGELFF
TRBJ1-2	15	TRBV2	many	.	TGTGCCAGCAGTGAATATCCCAGGGGACCCCTTGGCTACACCTTC	CASSEYPRGPLGYTF
TRBJ1-3	14	TRBV7-2	.	TRBD1	TGTGCCAGCAGCTTAGACAACAGGGGGAACACCATATATTTT	CASSLDNRGNTIYF
TRBJ2-1	12	TRBV24-1	.	.	TGTGCCACCAGTGATTGGGTCCATGAGCAGTTCTTC	CATSDWVHEQFF
TRBJ2-2	14	TRBV7-2	many	.	TGCGCCAGCAGCCGGGACGGCAACACCGGGGAGCTGTTTTTT	CASSRDGNTGELFF
TRBJ1-5	18	TRBV25-1	.	.	TGTGCCAGCAGTTTATTCGGCGGGGGGATCGTTAGCAATCAGCCCCAGCATTTT	CASSLFGGGIVSNQPQHF
TRBJ2-6	18	TRBV19	many	TRBD1	TGTGCCACCCGAAAACGACAGGGGCCCAATCCTGGGGCCAACGTCCTGACTTTC	CATRKRQGPNPGANVLTF
TRBJ2-7	14	TRBV6-1	few	.	TGTGCCAGCAGTTTCTCCCGAGGTTCCCACGAGCAGTACTTC	CASSFSRGSHEQYF
TRBJ1-5	13	TRBV2	many	.	TGTGCCAGCAAAGGGGACAGCAATCAGCCCCAGCATTTT	CASKGDSNQPQHF
TRBJ2-7	15	TRBV7-2	.	TRBD2	TGTGCCAGCAGCCTTCGTGGGACTAGCGGTGACGAGCAGTACTTC	CASSLRGTSGDEQYF
TRBJ1-5	14	TRBV9	many	.	TGTGCCAGCAGCGTACCCCGGAAAGGGATACCCCAGCATTTT	CASSVPRKGIPQHF
TRBJ2-7	12	TRBV29-1	few	.	TGCAGCGTTGAAGGCGGAACCTACGAGCAGTACTTC	CSVEGGTYEQYF
TRBJ2-7	16	TRBV7-9	many	TRBD1	TGTGCCAGCAGCCCCCATACAGGGGAAAGCATCTACGAGCAGTACTTC	CASSPHTGESIYEQYF
TRBJ2-7	17	TRBV13	many	TRBD2	TGTGCCAGCAGCTTCCACGCAACGGGGGGGACCGACTACGAGCAGTACTTC	CASSFHATGGTDYEQYF
TRBJ2-7	14	TRBV6-6	.	TRBD1	TGTGCCAGCGTTCTGGACAGGGCGGGTTACGAGCAGTACTTC	CASVLDRAGYEQYF
TRBJ2-5	17	TRBV20-1	.	.	TGCAGTGCCGGGGCCGAACCCCCCCCTAGCTTTAGGGAGACCCAGTACTTC	CSAGAEPPPSFRETQYF
TRBJ1-1	12	TRBV13	many	.	TGTGCCAGCAGCTTAGGTGGATTTGAAGCTTTCTTT	CASSLGGFEAFF
TRBJ1-4	17	TRBV3-1	.	TRBD1	TGTGCCAGCAGCCAAGAATGGAGTGGGACAGGGGATGAAAAACTGTTTTTT	CASSQEWSGTGDEKLFF
TRBJ1-2	15	TRBV13	few	TRBD1	TGTGCCATTCTTTTCCGGACAGGGAGGAACTATGGCTACACCTTC	CAILFRTGRNYGYTF
TRBJ1-4	14	TRBV30	.	TRBD1	TGTGCCTGGAAGTATGGGACAGGGGATGAAAAACTGTTTTTT	CAWKYGTGDEKLFF
TRBJ1-2	11	TRBV29-1	.	.	TGCAGCGTTGTGACAGGTTATGGCTACACCTTC	CSVVTGYGYTF